Below are 32 T cell receptor beta chains sequenced from a single sample in a study of cytomegalovirus exposure and HLA in healthy donors (dated by TCRdb to about 2017). Library construction relied on the immunoSEQ multiplex PCR assay. The multiplex PCR relied on a mix of 60 forward primers for TCR Vbeta segments and 13 reverse primers for TCR Jbeta segments. TCRdb carries this immuneACCESS record with in-frame sequences only. Its versions omit some clonotypes, under half of them owing to an unresolved V gene in the studies checked, with the rest unexplained. This sample has around 200,000 clones in its table, and roughly 83% of those were observed once. The top ten hold roughly 1.3% of the sample. Sequencing was performed on PBMCs. All receptors derive from a girl aged 5 to 17 in good health and CMV-seronegative.

This chain connects TRBV2 to TRBJ1-1; 9 bases map to TRBD1. The CDR3 extends over 12 amino acids. Trimming cost V 8 bases and J 6 bases; bases outside gene matches: 4. CDR1 SNHLY and CDR2 FYNNEI come from the germline V gene. In DNA form, the CDR3 reads TGTGCCAGCGGACAGGGGAGTGCTGAAGCTTTCTTT. Protein: CASGQGSAEAFF.

This clone was seen a single time. The rearrangement uses TRBV5-4 and TRBJ1-6; perhaps TRBD1 as D (5 bases). In germline, CDR1 is SGHNT, CDR2 YYREEE (reference sequence). The germline V and J ends were trimmed by 0 bases and 7 bases, with 11 bases remaining between them. This CDR3 contains 15 residues. The CDR3 sequence is CASSLDGGGNSPLHF. The CDR3 DNA follows: TGTGCCAGCAGCTTGGACGGGGGAGGGAATTCACCCCTCCACTTT.

The chain has TRBV10-2 and TRBJ1-1; D not certain. Germline V CDR1 and CDR2: WSHSY, SAAADI. This CDR3 contains 12 residues. Trimming removed 5 bases at V and 1 base at J, with 5 bases between. The CDR3 reads CASSPGNTEAFF. The CDR3 DNA sequence: TGCGCCAGCAGTCCAGGGAACACTGAAGCTTTCTTT.

The chain links TRBV15 to TRBJ1-4; D is perhaps TRBD1 (5 bases). Trimming left V 1 base short and J 0 bases short, with 9 bases between. Per germline, CDR1 LNHNV and CDR2 YYDKDF (reference sequence). CDR3 length: 16 amino acids. The CDR3 is CATSRGSRATNEKLFF. CDR3 nucleotides: TGTGCCACCAGCAGAGGGAGCAGGGCAACTAATGAAAAACTGTTTTTT.

The J gene is TRBJ1-5, the V gene TRBV7-2; 8 nucleotides align to TRBD1. The CDR3 covers 15 residues. Unmatched junction bases numbered 7, after V lost 3 bases and J lost 6 bases. Per germline, CDR1 SGHTA and CDR2 FQGNSA. The CDR3 DNA follows: TGTGCCAGCAGCTTCAGGACAGGGTCTGCTCAGCCCCAGCATTTT. Protein: CASSFRTGSAQPQHF.

This chain connects TRBV6-1 to TRBJ2-1; a weak D match, TRBD1 (6 bases). The V end was cut by 7 bases, the J end by 11 bases, with 15 bases between. The CDR3 is made up of 12 amino acids. Germline assignment: CDR1 MNHNS and CDR2 SASEGT. CDR3 DNA: TGTGCCAGCAATCGGAGTCAGGGGAAGCAGTTCTTC. Encoded protein: CASNRSQGKQFF.

This rearrangement joins TRBV28 to TRBJ1-6; D is unclear. Germline assignment: CDR1 MDHEN and CDR2 SYDVKM. The CDR3 consists of 16 residues. Trimming removed 5 bases at V and 0 bases at J, with 11 bases between. The DNA of the CDR3 is TGTGCCAGCAGTCTGCTCGAGGGCTCCTATAATTCACCCCTCCACTTT. Protein sequence: CASSLLEGSYNSPLHF.

The gene calls are TRBV21-1 and TRBJ2-3; the D call TRBD2 from the table was never checked on the DNA. TRBV21-1 is assigned pseudogene status. CDR3 length equals 17 residues. The CDR3 loop is CASSKGVGLAYTDTQYF. DNA of the CDR3: TGTGCCAGCAGCAAAGGCGTAGGACTAGCGTACACAGATACGCAGTATTTT.

This chain uses TRBV19 with TRBJ2-1; 7 bases match TRBD1. Germline CDR1 and CDR2: LNHDA and SQIVND (reference sequence). The CDR3 consists of 17 residues. V shed 2 bases and J 4 bases; nucleotides not matched to a gene: 11. The CDR3 DNA reads as TGTGCCAGTAGTATATCCTGGGGGACAGCGACGTACAATGAGCAGTTCTTC. As protein: CASSISWGTATYNEQFF.

This chain uses TRBV9 with TRBJ1-1; 9 bases align to TRBD1. V dropped 4 bases and J dropped 4; count of bases not matched to a gene: 8. The CDR3 contains 15 residues. In germline, CDR1 is SGDLS, CDR2 YYNGEE. The CDR3 spells CASSPRTGEGTEAFF. CDR3 DNA: TGTGCCAGCAGCCCCCGGACAGGGGAGGGCACTGAAGCTTTCTTT.

The chain combines TRBV5-6 with TRBJ2-7, with TRBD2 identical over 7 bases. V lost 1 base, J lost 3 bases, and 10 bases stayed unmatched. The CDR3 is 16 residues long. CDR1 is SGHDT and CDR2 is YYEEEE in the germline V gene. CDR3 nucleotide sequence: TGTGCCAGCAGCTTGAAGCTGGCGGGAGCCTTCTACGAGCAGTACTTC. It translates to CASSLKLAGAFYEQYF.

V is TRBV29-1 and J is TRBJ1-3; D perhaps matches TRBD1 (6 bases). Germline V CDR1 and CDR2: SQVTM, ANQGSEA. V was trimmed by 5 bases and J by 0 bases, leaving 11 bases between them. The CDR3 loop spans 14 amino acids. In DNA form, the CDR3 reads TGCAGCGTTCAAGTGACAGGCTCTGGAAACACCATATATTTT. The encoded protein is CSVQVTGSGNTIYF.

This clone showed up just a few times. The chain employs TRBV30 and TRBJ2-7; D might be TRBD1 (6 bases). Trimming pared 6 bases from V and 6 bases from J, leaving 24 bases between. Per the germline V gene, CDR1 is GTSNPN and CDR2 is SVGIG (reference sequence). The CDR3 length is 15 residues. CDR3 residues: CACRRGEGGFIEQYF. The CDR3 DNA reads TGTGCCTGCCGACGGGGTGAAGGGGGTTTTATCGAGCAGTACTTC.

The CDR3 DNA is TGTGCCAGCTCACCAGCAAGCGGGGTTCGAGAGACCCAGTACTTC. Its translation: CASSPASGVRETQYF. The V gene is TRBV18, the J gene TRBJ2-5, with TRBD2 matching 7 bases. The germline CDR1 and CDR2 sequences are KGHSH and LQKENI. J was trimmed by 4 bases and V by 2 bases; bases with no gene match: 7. This CDR3 comprises 15 residues. Drawing the rest from reference TRBV18 and TRBJ2-5, the complete variable domain is NAGVMQNPRHLVRRRGQEARLRCSPMKGHSHVYWYRQLPEEGLKFMVYLQKENIIDESGMPKERFSAEFPKEGPSILRIQQVVRGDSAAYFCASSPASGVRETQYFGPGTRLLVL.

The chain uses TRBV6-1 and TRBJ2-1; D not certain. Germline-derived CDR1 and CDR2 are MNHNS and SASEGT. The CDR3 contains 10 residues. V shed 9 bases and J shed 4 bases, with 4 bases lying between them. CDR3 protein: CASQYNEQFF. The CDR3 nucleotides read TGTGCCAGTCAGTACAATGAGCAGTTCTTC.

The chain links TRBV4-3 to TRBJ1-2; a weak D match, TRBD1 (6 bases). The V end was cut by 8 bases, the J end by 8 bases, with 21 bases between. This CDR3 spans 14 amino acids. The V gene's germline CDR1 is LGHNA and CDR2 YSLEER. The CDR3 nucleotides read TGCGCCAGCTCCCCGACAGGCGGGGGCGAGGGCTACACCTTC. Translating it yields CASSPTGGGEGYTF.

The gene calls are TRBV27 and TRBJ1-3; a weak D match, TRBD1 (5 bases). Trimming removed 5 bases from V and 4 bases from J, with 12 bases in between. The CDR3 spans 14 residues. CDR1 MNHEY and CDR2 SMNVEV come from the germline V gene (reference sequence). This CDR3 reads CASSPVEGGNTIYF. CDR3 nucleotides: TGTGCCAGCAGTCCCGTGGAGGGGGGAAACACCATATATTTT.

The sample holds a few counts of this clone. The J gene is TRBJ1-1, the V gene TRBV15; D unresolved. In germline, CDR1 is LNHNV, CDR2 YYDKDF (reference sequence). Trimming shortened V by 3 bases and J by 4 bases, and 6 bases separated the two germline ends. The CDR3 length is 12 residues. The CDR3 DNA sequence: TGTGCCACCAGCAGGCCCGGCACTGAAGCTTTCTTT. Its protein is CATSRPGTEAFF.

A note on this clone: The junction differs from germline at one of its ends, possibly a read error. Different DNA sequences within this sample yield the same CDR3. The genes are TRBV7-2 and TRBJ1-1; D is unclear. The V gene's germline CDR1 is SGHTA and CDR2 FQGNSA. The CDR3 is 14 residues long. CDR3 region: CASSLFGDNTEAFF. For the CDR3, the DNA is TGTGCCAGCAGCTTATTCGGGGATAACACCGAAGCTTTCTTT.

The chain combines TRBV7-8 with TRBJ2-1, with 7 bases lining up with TRBD2. Germline V gives CDR1 SGHVS, CDR2 FQNEAQ. V trimming: 5 bases; J trimming: 10 bases; junction bases outside the gene matches: 8. CDR3 length: 13 residues. The CDR3 is CASSPERDLEQFF. CDR3 DNA sequence: TGTGCCAGCAGCCCCGAGCGGGACCTCGAGCAGTTCTTC.

The rearrangement uses TRBV6-1 and TRBJ2-7, with 8 bases lining up with TRBD1. Germline lookup yields CDR1 MNHNS and CDR2 SASEGT. Losses at the gene ends were 4 bases for V and 0 bases for J; bases not matched to a gene: 8. This CDR3 is 16 amino acids long. The CDR3 DNA follows: TGTGCCAGCAGTGGGGTCAGGACAGGGCTCTCCTACGAGCAGTACTTC. This encodes CASSGVRTGLSYEQYF.

The genes are TRBV5-5 and TRBJ2-1; 7 positions match TRBD1. The CDR3 is made up of 15 amino acids. The J segment lost 2 bases and the V segment lost 4 bases, leaving 6 bases of the junction unmatched. The germline V gene encodes CDR1 SGHKS and CDR2 YYEKEE (reference sequence). The CDR3 nucleotides are TGTGCCAGCAGCGGGATGACAGGGACCTACAATGAGCAGTTCTTC. This translates into CASSGMTGTYNEQFF.

This chain uses TRBV28 with TRBJ1-2; D unclear. This CDR3 has 11 amino acids. With 8 bases removed from V and 3 bases from J, the gap between germline ends came to 7 bases. Germline CDR1 reads MDHEN; CDR2 reads SYDVKM. CDR3 region: CASVEDYGYTF. The CDR3 nucleotides read TGTGCCAGCGTGGAGGACTATGGCTACACCTTC.

The chain employs TRBV5-1 and TRBJ1-2; TRBD1 is a possible D gene (6 bases). The germline CDR1 and CDR2 sequences are SGHRS and YFSETQ. This CDR3 is built from 16 residues. V lost 0 bases, J lost 4 bases, and 16 bases lay in between. The CDR3 reads CASSLGGNRDTYGYTF. CDR3 in DNA: TGCGCCAGCAGCTTGGGTGGGAACCGGGACACCTATGGCTACACCTTC.

The V and J genes are TRBV7-9 and TRBJ2-5, with D tentatively TRBD2 (6 bases). This CDR3 spans 15 amino acids. The germline gives CDR1 SEHNR, CDR2 FQNEAQ (reference sequence). Deletions cut 5 bases from V and 2 bases from J, with 15 bases between. This CDR3 reads CASSPSQTRQETQYF. The CDR3 DNA sequence: TGTGCCAGCAGCCCTTCACAGACTAGACAAGAGACCCAGTACTTC.

The chain couples TRBV14 to TRBJ1-2; D remains unclear. There are 14 residues in the CDR3. Looked up from germline, CDR1 is SGHDN and CDR2 is FVKESK. V shed 2 bases and J shed 0 bases, with 7 bases lying between them. The CDR3, as DNA: TGTGCCAGCAGCCAACTCTTAGCTAACTATGGCTACACCTTC. This sequence encodes CASSQLLANYGYTF.

This chain uses TRBV2 with TRBJ1-4, with TRBD1 matching 8 bases. The ends lost 2 bases at V and 8 bases at J; junction bases unmatched: 10. This CDR3 spans 16 amino acids. The germline gives CDR1 SNHLY, CDR2 FYNNEI. The DNA for the CDR3 is TGTGCCAGCAGTGAAACTCCCGGGACAGGAGGAGAAAAACTGTTTTTT. This codes for CASSETPGTGGEKLFF.

The rearrangement joins TRBV7-8 to TRBJ2-7; 10 nucleotides line up with TRBD1. Germline V gene sequence: CDR1 SGHVS, CDR2 FQNEAQ. Unmatched junction bases numbered 6, after V lost 1 base and J lost 3 bases. The CDR3 is 16 amino acids. As DNA, the CDR3 is TGTGCCAGCAGCTTAGGTGGACAGGGGGTAAACTACGAGCAGTACTTC. As protein: CASSLGGQGVNYEQYF.

The DNA of the CDR3 is TGTGCCAGCAGCCTAGGACAGGGGCTTAGGTCCCATGAGCAGTTCTTC. Translating gives CASSLGQGLRSHEQFF. The chain combines TRBV7-8 with TRBJ2-1, with 9 bases identical to TRBD1. The CDR3 is made up of 16 amino acids. V shed 5 bases, J shed 8 bases, and the junction held 13 bases outside the gene matches. Germline V lookup: CDR1 SGHVS, CDR2 FQNEAQ.

The DNA for the CDR3 is TGTGCCAGCAGTTCCCGCCTCCCCCTAGCGGGGGATAAAGAGACCCAGTACTTC. Protein: CASSSRLPLAGDKETQYF. The genes are TRBV27 and TRBJ2-5; 10 positions agree with TRBD2. CDR1 is MNHEY and CDR2 is SMNVEV in the germline V gene (reference sequence). V gave up 4 bases and J gave up 3 bases; unmatched junction bases: 14. The CDR3 is made up of 18 amino acids.

The V gene is TRBV9, the J gene TRBJ2-2; D call uncertain. In germline, CDR1 is SGDLS, CDR2 YYNGEE. Trimming took off 0 bases at V and 4 bases at J, with 10 bases between the two ends. The CDR3 consists of 15 residues. CDR3 DNA sequence: TGTGCCAGCAGCGTAGCTGACTTATTCACCGGGGAGCTGTTTTTT. Amino acid sequence: CASSVADLFTGELFF.

This rearrangement joins TRBV28 to TRBJ1-6; D gene unclear. Looked up from germline, CDR1 is MDHEN and CDR2 is SYDVKM. Trimming shortened V by 7 bases and J by 9 bases, and 13 bases separated the two germline ends. This CDR3 contains 13 residues. The CDR3 protein is CASKEVAPSPLHF. CDR3 bases: TGTGCCAGCAAGGAGGTAGCTCCTTCACCCCTCCACTTT.